The TCR beta chain under discussion was sequenced for a study of blood T cells in healthy people across ages. Broader study findings: It was not possible, with unsorted PBMCs, to conclusively compare naive and antigen-experienced cells. More naive CD4+ cells and higher diversity marked long-lived donors relative to aged donors.

A second about 6 to 12 cycle PCR used barcoded and J-beta primers. With 12 random nucleotides, a template-switch adaptor tagged each individual cDNA molecule. TCRdb ran MiXCR on the 5' RACE reads and lists one entry per CDR3 protein. The sample gives hundreds of thousands of distinct CDR3 sequences, about 48% of which show up once; about an eighth is in the top ten. Notes on this clonotype: Its antigen is not known.

This CDR3 is built from 16 residues. Trimming shortened V by 2 bases and J by 4 bases, and 17 bases separated the two germline ends. Germline-derived CDR1 and CDR2 are SEHNR and FQNEAQ (reference sequence). The TCR sequence derives from a young man in good health. The rearrangement uses TRBV7-9 and TRBJ1-1, with TRBD1 as a possible D gene (6 bases). The sample was blood. CDR3 region: CASSLSGAQRGTEAFF. For the CDR3, the DNA is TGTGCCAGCAGCTTATCGGGGGCCCAGAGAGGCACTGAAGCTTTCTTT.